This T cell receptor beta chain was recovered during a study of cytomegalovirus exposure and HLA in healthy donors. In the study overall: There were about 85 million unique TCRs (from HLA-typed donors) in an early data release. Findings and limits, study-wide: Equally common other TCR beta chains were less clonally expanded than HLA-associated ones, a later analysis found. According to the study, around 160 TCR beta chains were cytomegalovirus-associated.

The CDR3 contains 15 residues. The germline V gene encodes CDR1 KGHSH and CDR2 LQKENI. With 2 bases clipped from V and 6 bases from J, the junction kept 2 bases outside the gene matches. The PCR employed 60 Vbeta primers together with 13 Jbeta primers. Clones were read by immunoSEQ multiplex PCR, and TCRdb kept only the in-frame ones, dropping some. The sample consists of roughly 190,000 clones, about 80% of them appearing once. As concerns this clone: Its target is not known.

The clonotype originates from a woman between 35 and 50 years old in good health and CMV-seronegative. V is TRBV18 and J is TRBJ2-1; 12 positions agree with TRBD2. Material for sequencing was PBMCs. The CDR3 loop is CASSPGTSGFNEQFF. CDR3 coding DNA: TGTGCCAGCTCACCAGGGACTAGCGGGTTCAATGAGCAGTTCTTC.